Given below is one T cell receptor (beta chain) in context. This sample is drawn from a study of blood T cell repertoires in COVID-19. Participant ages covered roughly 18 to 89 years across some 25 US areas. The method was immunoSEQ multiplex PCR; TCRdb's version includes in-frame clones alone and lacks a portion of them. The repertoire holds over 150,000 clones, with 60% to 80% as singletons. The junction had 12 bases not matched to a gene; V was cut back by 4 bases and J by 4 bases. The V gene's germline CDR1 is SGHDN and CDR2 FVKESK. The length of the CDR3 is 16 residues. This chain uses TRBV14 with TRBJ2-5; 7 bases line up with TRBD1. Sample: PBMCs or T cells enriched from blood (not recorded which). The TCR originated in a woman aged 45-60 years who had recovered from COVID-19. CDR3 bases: TGTGCCAGCAGCCCAGGGGGACACGGACAAGTAGAGACCCAGTACTTC. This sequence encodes CASSPGGHGQVETQYF. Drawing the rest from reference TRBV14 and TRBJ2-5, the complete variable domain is EAGVTQFPSHSVIEKGQTVTLRCDPISGHDNLYWYRRVMGKEIKFLLHFVKESKQDESGMPNNRFLAERTGGTYSTLKVQPAELEDSGVYFCASSPGGHGQVETQYFGPGTRLLVL.